These T cell receptor beta chains were read from a single sample in a study of identical twins. TCRdb redid the calling of the 5' RACE reads with MiXCR, one entry per CDR3 protein. The table includes more than 1.5 million distinct CDR3 sequences, around a third detected once. Sequencing was carried out using cord blood. These receptors were collected from a newborn girl in good health. Each CDR3 is given with its conserved first and last residue. A D gene is named only where the DNA matches it firmly. The listing skips clone size in some rows; elsewhere it reads once, few, many or a size class.

>.|TRBJ2-7|TRBD1|TRBV25-1
CASSELTGVHEQYF
TGTGCCAGCAGTGAATTGACAGGGGTACACGAGCAGTACTTC
>few|TRBJ2-4|.|TRBV20-1
CSASPWTAKNIQYF
TGCAGTGCTAGTCCCTGGACGGCCAAAAACATTCAGTACTTC
>.|TRBJ2-7|.|TRBV12-3/TRBV12-4
CASSIGGRLDEQYF
TGTGCCAGCAGTATCGGGGGGCGTCTTGACGAGCAGTACTTC
>.|TRBJ2-6|.|TRBV15
CATSRDRHSGATVLTF
TGTGCCACCAGCAGAGATAGACACTCTGGGGCCACCGTCCTGACTTTC
>few|TRBJ2-1|.|TRBV6-5
CASRSYTSSSYNEQFF
TGTGCCAGCAGGTCCTATACCAGTAGCTCCTACAATGAGCAGTTCTTC
>.|TRBJ2-7|TRBD1|TRBV19
CASKAQGVTYEQYF
TGTGCCAGTAAGGCACAGGGGGTCACCTACGAGCAGTACTTC
>.|TRBJ2-5|TRBD1|TRBV19
CASGTGRSEETQYF
TGTGCCAGTGGGACAGGGAGATCCGAAGAGACCCAGTACTTC
>few|TRBJ2-7|.|TRBV6-6
CASSYRDANYEQYF
TGTGCCAGCAGTTACAGGGACGCCAACTACGAGCAGTACTTC
>.|TRBJ1-1|.|TRBV30
CACSYTGYTEAFF
TGTGCCTGCTCCTATACAGGGTACACTGAAGCTTTCTTT
>few|TRBJ2-1|.|TRBV20-1
CSARDRSNEQFF
TGCAGTGCTAGAGATCGGTCGAATGAGCAGTTCTTC
>.|TRBJ2-7|.|TRBV2
CATRNSYEQYF
TGTGCCACCAGGAATTCCTACGAGCAGTACTTC
>.|TRBJ2-7|.|TRBV20-1
CSAREDRFSYEQYF
TGCAGTGCTAGAGAAGACAGGTTCTCCTACGAGCAGTACTTC
>many|TRBJ2-5|.|TRBV5-1
CASSPFPGPRETQYF
TGCGCCAGCAGCCCCTTTCCGGGACCTCGAGAGACCCAGTACTTC
>few|TRBJ1-1|.|TRBV7-9
CASSYLTATEAFF
TGTGCCAGCAGCTACCTGACAGCAACTGAAGCTTTCTTT
>.|TRBJ2-4|.|TRBV30
CAWSGMEQYF
TGTGCCTGGAGTGGGATGGAGCAGTACTTC
>.|TRBJ2-5|TRBD1|TRBV7-9
CASSLAEGGNEQYF
TGTGCCAGCAGCTTAGCAGAAGGGGGCAATGAGCAGTACTTC
>few|TRBJ2-3|TRBD2|TRBV24-1
CATSDFGLAGVGDTQYF
TGTGCCACCAGTGATTTCGGCCTAGCGGGAGTGGGAGATACGCAGTATTTT
>few|TRBJ2-7|TRBD1|TRBV5-1
CASSFRARDRDYEQYF
TGCGCCAGCAGCTTTCGGGCCCGGGACAGGGACTACGAGCAGTACTTC
>once|TRBJ2-5|TRBD2|TRBV10-3
CAISALAGRNEQYF
TGTGCCATCAGTGCCCTAGCGGGACGGAATGAGCAGTACTTC
>once|TRBJ2-2|TRBD2|TRBV5-1
CASSLDGLAGGNTGELFF
TGCGCCAGCAGCTTGGACGGACTAGCGGGAGGGAACACCGGGGAGCTGTTTTTT